The 10 T cell receptor beta chains below were found in one sample sequenced in a study of immune evolution from preneoplasia to lung adenocarcinoma. Sequenced by immunoSEQ multiplex PCR; TCRdb stores in-frame clones only, minus some. Found here are approximately 3,000 clones, about nine tenths of them singletons; the top ten hold 3% to 4%. Sequencing was done on a sample of FFPE adjacent normal lung tissue. Receptors were obtained from a person aged 70 to 85 with lung adenocarcinoma.

This clone has just one count. This rearrangement joins TRBV6-4 to TRBJ1-1; D not resolved. Germline V lookup: CDR1 MRHNA, CDR2 SNTAGT. CDR3 length: 14 residues. Trimming pared 4 bases from V and 1 base from J, leaving 10 bases between. The CDR3 region has the DNA TGTGCCAGCAGTGCCTCCCCAGGGAACACTGAAGCTTTCTTT. Protein: CASSASPGNTEAFF.

The V gene is TRBV29-1, the J gene TRBJ2-7; TRBD2 aligns across 9 bases. V dropped 2 bases and J dropped 3; count of bases not matched to a gene: 2. Germline-derived CDR1 and CDR2 are SQVTM and ANQGSEA. The CDR3 is made up of 13 amino acids. The CDR3 DNA is TGCAGCGTTGAATCTAGCGGGATCTACGAGCAGTACTTC. Encoded protein: CSVESSGIYEQYF.

The genes are TRBV30 and TRBJ1-2; D is uncertain. Trimming removed 2 bases from V and 2 bases from J, with 12 bases in between. The germline CDR1 and CDR2 sequences are GTSNPN and SVGIG (reference sequence). The CDR3 has 14 residues. CDR3 sequence: CAWSPSGSNYGYTF. In DNA, the CDR3 is TGTGCCTGGAGTCCCTCGGGGTCGAACTATGGCTACACCTTC.

The chain recombines TRBV11-2 with TRBJ2-7; D call uncertain. Trimming took 4 bases from V and 6 from J, leaving 7 bases between them. This CDR3 spans 11 amino acids. Looked up from germline, CDR1 is SGHAT and CDR2 is FQNNGV. CDR3 coding DNA: TGTGCCAGCAGCTCTCAGGTCGAGCAGTACTTC. It translates to CASSSQVEQYF.

The chain carries TRBV7-2 and TRBJ1-4; D call uncertain. Trimming shortened V by 3 bases and J by 8 bases, and 22 bases separated the two germline ends. The CDR3 is 17 amino acids. Germline values: CDR1 SGHTA, CDR2 FQGNSA. CDR3 amino acids: CASSFQPSRAALEKLFF. For the CDR3, the DNA is TGTGCCAGCAGCTTCCAGCCTAGTAGAGCCGCGTTAGAAAAACTGTTTTTT.

The chain recombines TRBV10-1 with TRBJ2-5; tentatively, D is TRBD2 (6 bases). Germline V lookup: CDR1 WNHNN, CDR2 SYGVQD (reference sequence). Between the trimmed V and J ends, which lost 9 bases and 3 bases, there was a span of 26 bases. The length of the CDR3 is 17 residues. Here the CDR3 DNA reads TGCGCCAGAATAACTCCCGGTTGGGGGACGGGGGAAGAGACCCAGTACTTC. This sequence encodes CARITPGWGTGEETQYF.

The gene calls are TRBV28 and TRBJ2-7; 9 bases fit TRBD1. The CDR3 is 14 amino acids. The germline V gene encodes CDR1 MDHEN and CDR2 SYDVKM. J was trimmed by 5 bases and V by 6 bases; bases with no gene match: 8. For the CDR3, the DNA is TGTGCCAGCAGATGGACAGGGGTGGGAAACGAGCAGTACTTC. Protein sequence: CASRWTGVGNEQYF.

This clone was seen once. V is TRBV7-6 and J is TRBJ2-3, with D possibly being TRBD2 (6 bases). V lost 2 bases, J lost 1 base, and 7 bases lay in between. The CDR3 extends over 14 amino acids. Per germline, CDR1 SGHVS and CDR2 FNYEAQ. The chain's CDR3 is CASSLTGGTDTQYF. As DNA, the CDR3 is TGTGCCAGCAGCTTAACGGGGGGCACAGATACGCAGTATTTT.

This chain joins TRBV5-1 and TRBJ1-2; 11 nucleotides align to TRBD1. Losses at the gene ends were 3 bases for V and 8 bases for J; bases not matched to a gene: 6. The CDR3 length is 14 residues. The germline V gene encodes CDR1 SGHRS and CDR2 YFSETQ. CDR3 sequence: CASSWPGQGEGYTF. CDR3 nucleotide sequence: TGCGCCAGCAGCTGGCCGGGACAGGGGGAGGGCTACACCTTC.

This clone was picked up one time. The chain recombines TRBV2 with TRBJ2-3; D remains ambiguous. The length of the CDR3 is 12 residues. The germline gives CDR1 SNHLY, CDR2 FYNNEI. V lost 7 bases to trimming and J lost 5 bases, with 10 bases between them. This CDR3 is CASTVDRDTQYF. For the CDR3, the DNA is TGTGCCAGCACCGTGGATCGAGATACGCAGTATTTT.